Each of the 23 T cell receptor beta chains below was sequenced from the same sample in a study of blood T cell repertoires in COVID-19. Profiling relied on immunoSEQ multiplex PCR, and the TCRdb table lists in-frame clones only, not all of them. Of 210,000 or so clones in the sample, roughly 90% were seen once. Sequencing was performed on peripheral blood. The receptors shown here come from a woman aged 40 to 50 who had recovered from COVID-19.

In this sample, this clone turned up once. The V gene is TRBV6-2 or TRBV6-3, the J gene TRBJ2-7; 12 bases line up with TRBD2. The junction had 2 bases not matched to a gene; V was cut back by 4 bases and J by 4 bases. The germline V gene has CDR1 MNHEY and CDR2 SVGEGT. This CDR3 spans 14 amino acids. CDR3 bases: TGTGCCAGCAGTTTTGGGACTAGCGGGTACGAGCAGTACTTC. Protein product: CASSFGTSGYEQYF.

The chain carries TRBV11-2 and TRBJ2-7; 11 positions agree with TRBD2. The ends lost 2 bases at V and 5 bases at J; junction bases unmatched: 2. This CDR3 is 14 amino acids long. From germline, CDR1 is SGHAT and CDR2 FQNNGV. The CDR3 DNA reads TGTGCCAGCAGCTTAACTAGCGGGAGCCACGAGCAGTACTTC. Translating it yields CASSLTSGSHEQYF.

The chain combines TRBV11-2 with TRBJ1-4; 7 bases match TRBD1. Trimming at V came to 3 bases and at J to 7 bases, leaving 5 bases not matched to a gene. This CDR3 is 14 amino acids long. CDR1 is SGHAT, CDR2 FQNNGV, per germline. CDR3 coding DNA: TGTGCCAGCAGCTTGACAGGGCCGCGTGAAAAACTGTTTTTT. It encodes CASSLTGPREKLFF.

This CDR3 is CASSQGLAGVLHEQFF. The CDR3 DNA follows: TGTGCCAGCAGCCAGGGACTAGCGGGAGTGCTACATGAGCAGTTCTTC. This sequence joins TRBV3-1 (or the pseudogene TRBV3-2) and TRBJ2-1, with 14 positions matching TRBD2. Germline V gene data show CDR1 as LGHDT and CDR2 as YNNKEL (reference sequence). V was clipped by 3 bases and J by 8 bases; unmatched bases: 6. This CDR3 is built from 16 residues.

The chain is built from TRBV6-6 and TRBJ1-1, with D tentatively TRBD1 (6 bases). Per germline, CDR1 MNHNY and CDR2 SVGAGI (reference sequence). The CDR3 contains 14 residues. The V end lost 8 bases, the J end lost 1 base, and 14 bases lay between the germline ends. The CDR3 region is CASLQGWGNTEAFF. The CDR3 nucleotides read TGTGCCAGCCTACAGGGCTGGGGGAACACTGAAGCTTTCTTT.

The rearrangement links TRBV3-1 (or the pseudogene TRBV3-2) to TRBJ1-2, with D tentatively TRBD1 (5 bases). The CDR3 sequence is 15 residues long. The germline CDR1 and CDR2 sequences are LGHDT and YNNKEL (reference sequence). V shed 1 base and J shed 3 bases, with 12 bases lying between them. DNA of the CDR3: TGTGCCAGCAGCCAAGTAAACAGGAGGGACTATGGCTACACCTTC. Translated: CASSQVNRRDYGYTF.

The V and J genes are TRBV30 and TRBJ1-3; maybe TRBD1 (5 bases). CDR3 length equals 14 residues. The germline V gene encodes CDR1 GTSNPN and CDR2 SVGIG (reference sequence). Trimming left V 3 bases short and J 2 bases short, with 11 bases between. The CDR3 loop is CAWRGGTAGNTIYF. As DNA, the CDR3 is TGTGCCTGGAGAGGCGGGACGGCTGGAAACACCATATATTTT.

The CDR3 bases are TGTGCCAGCAGCTCAGAAAGGACTACCGAGCAGTACTTC. Translation gives CASSSERTTEQYF. J is TRBJ2-7 and V is TRBV7-2; a weak D match, TRBD2 (6 bases). Germline V gene sequence: CDR1 SGHTA, CDR2 FQGNSA. The V gene lost 4 bases and the J gene lost 6 bases, with 13 bases spanning the gap. The CDR3 spans 13 residues.

The J gene is TRBJ2-1, the V gene TRBV27, with D unresolved. The germline CDR1 and CDR2 sequences are MNHEY and SMNVEV (reference sequence). The CDR3 is 12 residues long. Trimming stripped 3 bases from V and 6 bases from J, with 6 bases between. The CDR3 sequence: CASSFSVNEQFF. The CDR3 DNA follows: TGTGCCAGCAGTTTTAGTGTCAATGAGCAGTTCTTC.

V is TRBV28 and J is TRBJ1-2; D is ambiguous. The CDR3 is 14 residues long. Germline CDR1 MDHEN, CDR2 SYDVKM. Trimming removed 5 bases from V and 4 bases from J, with 14 bases in between. This CDR3 reads CASSGPGNTYGYTF. The CDR3 DNA sequence: TGTGCCAGCAGTGGGCCAGGTAACACCTATGGCTACACCTTC.

The CDR3 sequence is CASCSSYNEQFF. The CDR3 region has the DNA TGTGCCAGCTGCAGCTCCTACAATGAGCAGTTCTTC. J is TRBJ2-1 and V is TRBV18; D remains unclear. Germline-derived CDR1 and CDR2 are KGHSH and LQKENI. The CDR3 consists of 12 residues. Trimming pared 7 bases from V and 0 bases from J, leaving 4 bases between.

The V call is TRBV4-3, the J call TRBJ2-1, with D maybe TRBD1 (6 bases). Germline loops: CDR1 LGHNA, CDR2 YSLEER. This CDR3 is 16 amino acids long. V lost 4 bases and J lost 4, with 17 bases in between. CDR3 sequence reads: CASSLRTDPVYNEQFF. CDR3 DNA: TGCGCCAGCAGCCTACGGACAGACCCGGTTTACAATGAGCAGTTCTTC.

This chain connects TRBV27 to TRBJ1-2; 9 positions match TRBD1. The CDR3 sequence is 14 residues long. CDR1 MNHEY and CDR2 SMNVEV come from the germline V gene (reference sequence). Germline trimming cut 5 bases from V and 4 bases from J; bases unmatched to any gene: 5. The CDR3, as DNA: TGTGCCAGCAGTGGACAGGGGACGGGCTATGGCTACACCTTC. Translation gives CASSGQGTGYGYTF.

The chain carries TRBV30 and TRBJ2-3, with a possible D match to TRBD2 (5 bases). Germline CDR1 is GTSNPN and CDR2 is SVGIG (reference sequence). Trimming pared 1 base from V and 2 bases from J, leaving 19 bases between. The CDR3 runs 17 residues. The CDR3 DNA reads as TGTGCCTGGAGTGATTATACGGGCGGGCCCACCACAGATACGCAGTATTTT. Its translation: CAWSDYTGGPTTDTQYF.

The chain has TRBV3-1 (or the pseudogene TRBV3-2) and TRBJ2-1; 9 nucleotides align to TRBD2. Per the germline V gene, CDR1 is LGHDT and CDR2 is YNNKEL (reference sequence). With 1 base clipped from V and 8 bases from J, the junction kept 3 bases outside the gene matches. The CDR3 runs to 14 residues. The CDR3 DNA sequence: TGTGCCAGCAGCCAAGTAGCGGGAGTCTATGAGCAGTTCTTC. It translates to CASSQVAGVYEQFF.

The rearrangement joins TRBV30 to TRBJ2-6; 7 bases are shared with TRBD1. Per germline, CDR1 GTSNPN and CDR2 SVGIG (reference sequence). Unmatched junction bases numbered 1, after V lost 0 bases and J lost 2 bases. This CDR3 spans 15 amino acids. The CDR3 coding sequence is TGTGCCTGGAGTGTACAGGGGACTGGGGCCAACGTCCTGACTTTC. This translates into CAWSVQGTGANVLTF.

V gene TRBV7-8 combines with J gene TRBJ1-3, with D possibly matching TRBD1 (5 bases). The CDR3 spans 16 residues. V gave up 2 bases and J gave up 1 base, with 12 bases separating them. The germline V gene has CDR1 SGHVS and CDR2 FQNEAQ. CDR3 DNA sequence: TGTGCCAGCAGCTTATGGGGGGTCCTGTCTGGAAACACCATATATTTT. The encoded protein is CASSLWGVLSGNTIYF.

V and J are TRBV5-1 and TRBJ1-4, with 10 bases matching TRBD1. The CDR3 has 18 residues. Germline loops: CDR1 SGHRS, CDR2 YFSETQ. V lost 4 bases and J lost 1; bases outside the gene matches: 10. DNA for the CDR3: TGCGCCAGCAGCCTAACGACAGGGGGCGCGGTAACTAATGAAAAACTGTTTTTT. Encoded protein: CASSLTTGGAVTNEKLFF.

The rearrangement links TRBV5-6 to TRBJ1-1; tentative D call: TRBD1 (6 bases). CDR3 length: 14 residues. The V gene's germline CDR1 is SGHDT and CDR2 YYEEEE. V was trimmed by 0 bases and J by 5 bases, leaving 11 bases between them. CDR3: CASSLAWGPTEAFF. The CDR3 DNA sequence: TGTGCCAGCAGCTTGGCCTGGGGGCCTACTGAAGCTTTCTTT.

The rearrangement links TRBV2 to TRBJ2-1; TRBD1 matches at 8 bases. Losses at the gene ends were 3 bases for V and 5 bases for J; bases not matched to a gene: 0. Germline loops: CDR1 SNHLY, CDR2 FYNNEI. The CDR3 is 13 amino acids. CDR3 loop: CASSETGDNEQFF. Written as DNA, the CDR3 is TGTGCCAGCAGTGAGACAGGGGACAATGAGCAGTTCTTC. Using reference TRBV2 and TRBJ2-1 for the parts outside the CDR3, the full variable domain is EPEVTQTPSHQVTQMGQEVILRCVPISNHLYFYWYRQILGQKVEFLVSFYNNEISEKSEIFDDQFSVERPDGSNFTLKIRSTKLEDSAMYFCASSETGDNEQFFGPGTRLTVL.

This rearrangement joins TRBV6-2 or TRBV6-3 to TRBJ2-1; 9 bases agree with TRBD2. In germline, CDR1 is MNHEY, CDR2 SVGEGT. V lost 4 bases, J lost 8 bases, and 18 bases stayed unmatched. The CDR3 runs to 18 residues. CDR3 DNA sequence: TGTGCCAGCAGTTTAATGGGCGGGAGGGCCCGTTTGTCCGATGAGCAGTTCTTC. It encodes CASSLMGGRARLSDEQFF.

The J gene is TRBJ2-3, the V gene TRBV30; perhaps TRBD1 as D (5 bases). Germline V CDR1 and CDR2: GTSNPN, SVGIG (reference sequence). The CDR3 covers 16 residues. V lost 4 bases and J 4 bases, leaving 21 bases between the germline ends. The CDR3 DNA reads as TGTGCCTGGACCAGAATGGCAGGGTTTTCAGCAGATACGCAGTATTTT. As protein: CAWTRMAGFSADTQYF. Full variable domain (missing parts from reference TRBV30 and TRBJ2-3): SQTIHQWPATLVQPVGSPLSLECTVEGTSNPNLYWYRQAAGRGLQLLFYSVGIGQISSEVPQNLSASRPQDRQFILSSKKLLLSDSGFYLCAWTRMAGFSADTQYFGPGTRLTVL.

This chain joins TRBV6-5 and TRBJ2-1; TRBD2 agrees at 11 bases. The CDR3 is 14 residues long. The germline CDR1 and CDR2 sequences are MNHEY and SVGAGI. With 2 bases clipped from V and 9 bases from J, the junction kept 3 bases outside the gene matches. The CDR3 nucleotides are TGTGCCAGCAGTTACGGGCTAGCGGGAGGTGAGCAGTTCTTC. Its protein product is CASSYGLAGGEQFF.